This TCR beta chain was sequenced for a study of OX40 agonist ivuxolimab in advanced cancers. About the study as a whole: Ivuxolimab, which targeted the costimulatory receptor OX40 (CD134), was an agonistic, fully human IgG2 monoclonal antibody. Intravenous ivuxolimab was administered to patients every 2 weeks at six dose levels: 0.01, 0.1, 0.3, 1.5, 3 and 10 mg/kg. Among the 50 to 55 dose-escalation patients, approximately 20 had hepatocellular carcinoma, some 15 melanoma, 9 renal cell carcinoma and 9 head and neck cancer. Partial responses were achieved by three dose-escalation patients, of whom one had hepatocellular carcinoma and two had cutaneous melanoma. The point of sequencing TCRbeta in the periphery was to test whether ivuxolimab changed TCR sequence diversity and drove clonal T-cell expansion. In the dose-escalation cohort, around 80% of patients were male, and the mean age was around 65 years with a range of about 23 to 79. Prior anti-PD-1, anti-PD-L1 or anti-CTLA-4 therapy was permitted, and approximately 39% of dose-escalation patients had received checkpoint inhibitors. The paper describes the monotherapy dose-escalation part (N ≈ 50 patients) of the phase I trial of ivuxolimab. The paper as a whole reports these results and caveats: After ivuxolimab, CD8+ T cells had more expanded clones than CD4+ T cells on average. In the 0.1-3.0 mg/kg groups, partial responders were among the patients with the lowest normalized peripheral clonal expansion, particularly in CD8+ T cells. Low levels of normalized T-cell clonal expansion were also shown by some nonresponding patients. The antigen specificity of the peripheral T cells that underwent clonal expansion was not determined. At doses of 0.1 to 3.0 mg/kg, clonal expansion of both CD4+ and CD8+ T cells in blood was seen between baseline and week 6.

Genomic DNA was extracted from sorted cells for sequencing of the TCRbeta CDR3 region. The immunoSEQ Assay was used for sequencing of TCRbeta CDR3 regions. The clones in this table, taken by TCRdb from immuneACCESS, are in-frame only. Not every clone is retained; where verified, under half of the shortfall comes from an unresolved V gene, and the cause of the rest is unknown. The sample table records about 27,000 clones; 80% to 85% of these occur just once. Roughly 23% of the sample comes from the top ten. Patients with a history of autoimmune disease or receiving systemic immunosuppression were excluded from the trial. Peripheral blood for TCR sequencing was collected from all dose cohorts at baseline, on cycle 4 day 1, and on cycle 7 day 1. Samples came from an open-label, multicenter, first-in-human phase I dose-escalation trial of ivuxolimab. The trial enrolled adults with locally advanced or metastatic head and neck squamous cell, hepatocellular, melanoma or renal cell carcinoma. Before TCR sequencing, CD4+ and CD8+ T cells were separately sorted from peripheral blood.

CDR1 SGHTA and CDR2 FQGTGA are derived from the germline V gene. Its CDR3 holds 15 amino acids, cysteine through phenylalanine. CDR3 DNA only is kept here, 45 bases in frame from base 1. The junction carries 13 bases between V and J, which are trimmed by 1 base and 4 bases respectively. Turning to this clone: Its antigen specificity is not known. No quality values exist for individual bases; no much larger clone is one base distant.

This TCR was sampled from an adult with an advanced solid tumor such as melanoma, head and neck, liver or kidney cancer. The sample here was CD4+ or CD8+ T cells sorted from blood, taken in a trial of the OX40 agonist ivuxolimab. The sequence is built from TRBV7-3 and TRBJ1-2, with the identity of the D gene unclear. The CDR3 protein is CASSLMVGSLYGYTF. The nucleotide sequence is TGTGCCAGCAGCTTAATGGTGGGCAGCCTCTATGGCTACACCTTC. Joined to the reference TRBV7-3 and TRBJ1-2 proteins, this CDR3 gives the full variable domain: GAGVSQTPSNKVTEKGKYVELRCDPISGHTALYWYRQSLGQGPEFLIYFQGTGAADDSGLPNDRFFAVRPEGSVSTLKIQRTERGDSAVYLCASSLMVGSLYGYTFGSGTRLTVV.